This T cell receptor (beta chain) was found in a study of T cell responses to AZD1222 COVID-19 vaccine (dated by TCRdb to the early 2020s). Regarding the complete study: TCR sequencing was performed for 230 to 250 trial participants, of whom around 210 were given two doses of AZD1222 and some 26 were given two doses of MenACWY control vaccine. Trial participants were enrolled into age subgroups of 18-55, 56-69 and 70-plus years, which contained 148, 28 and 57 TCR-sequenced participants, respectively. What the work shows at the level of the full study, not this receptor alone: Conclusions about previously exposed vaccinees are limited because only five to seven AZD1222 recipients were SARS-CoV-2 seropositive at baseline. Participants were mostly white British, with more females than males. The authors suggested clonal diversity may have been underestimated. The whole spike protein was spanned by vaccine-associated CD4 TCRs, and dominant responses were seen in regions 160-218 and 743-854. Because no samples from the day 14 peak response were available, repertoires could be characterized only after the peak T cell response. Nearly half of unique spike-specific TCRs reportedly recognized epitopes outside regions mutated in the B.1.351 and B.1.1.7 variants. The 56-69-year group was small, and its depth increase did not reach significance, likely because of low power. After two AZD1222 doses, spike-specific TCR breadth and depth were significantly higher than at day 0 and than in MenACWY recipients.

The CDR3 regions of human TCRbeta chains were subjected to immunosequencing. The authors processed their data as follows. TCRs in the repertoires were matched against a reference library of SARS-CoV-2-specific TCRs that had been generated with the MIRA antigen-specificity platform. Breadth was defined as the fraction of unique TCRs that were SARS-CoV-2-associated, and depth was defined as the fraction of total T cells that were SARS-CoV-2-associated. Each spike-specific TCR was assigned to its reactive spike region and to a CD4 or CD8 class using the MIRA data. Log10-transformed breadth and depth values were compared by one-way ANOVA with Sidak's multiple comparisons tests. TCRdb took this table from immuneACCESS and kept in-frame rearrangements with V and J called. Such tables lack part of the clones; where checked against another copy, unresolved V genes explain under half of the gap, and the rest is unexplained. The V and J calls and clone size were taken over from that table, and D and trimming were inferred from the DNA. In all, the sample holds about 110,000 clones, and 87% of those were seen once. The ten largest clones add up to roughly 4.4% of the sample.

On this clone: Its antigen remains unidentified. The record has no base qualities; no much larger clone is one base away.

The sample's time point label, decoded: about 28 days (+/-7) after the second vaccine dose. AZD1222 recipients given second doses at about 4 weeks or at about 12 weeks were pooled, since spike-specific TCR depth and breadth were not found to differ between the two schedules. The vaccinee samples were drawn from two UK trials, COV001 and COV002, one of which was a single-blind randomized controlled phase 2/3 trial testing AZD1222 (ChAdOx1 nCoV-19) in healthy adults. For TCRbeta chain sequencing, PBMC samples were collected from trial participants at day 0 and at day 28 after the second dose. The TCR was taken from an adult who received the AZD1222 COVID-19 vaccine. Source: peripheral blood, taken 28 days after the second AZD1222 dose.

At the DNA level, the sequence is TGTGCCACCAGTGACACCGGGGAGGGGGCTTATGGCTACACCTTC. This yields the protein CATSDTGEGAYGYTF. The receptor chain draws on TRBV24-1 and TRBJ1-2, with 7 bases matching TRBD1. Trimming leaves V shorter by 4 bases and J shorter by 5 bases, with the junction holding 9 bases beyond the gene matches. CDR1 and CDR2 were assigned from the germline V gene as KGHDR and SFDVKD. The CDR3 starts with the cysteine, ends with the phenylalanine, and has 15 residues. This entry keeps only the CDR3 DNA: 45 bases, framed from base 1.